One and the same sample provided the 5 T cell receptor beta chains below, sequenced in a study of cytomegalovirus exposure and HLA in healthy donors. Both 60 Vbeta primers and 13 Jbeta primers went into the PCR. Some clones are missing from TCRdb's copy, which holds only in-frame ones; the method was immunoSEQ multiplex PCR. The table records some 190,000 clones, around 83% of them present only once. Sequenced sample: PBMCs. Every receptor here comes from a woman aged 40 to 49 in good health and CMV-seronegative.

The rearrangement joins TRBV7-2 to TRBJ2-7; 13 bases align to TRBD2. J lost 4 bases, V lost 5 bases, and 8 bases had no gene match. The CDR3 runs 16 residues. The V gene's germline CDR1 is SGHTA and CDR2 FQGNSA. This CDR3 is CASSGRTSGSGYEQYF. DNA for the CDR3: TGTGCCAGCAGCGGGCGGACTAGCGGGAGTGGGTACGAGCAGTACTTC.

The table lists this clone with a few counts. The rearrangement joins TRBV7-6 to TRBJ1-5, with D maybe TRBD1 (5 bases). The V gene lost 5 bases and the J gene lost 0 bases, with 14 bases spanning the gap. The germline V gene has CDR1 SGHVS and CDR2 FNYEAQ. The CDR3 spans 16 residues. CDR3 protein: CASSLTGDNSNQPQHF. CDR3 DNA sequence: TGTGCCAGCAGCCTTACAGGCGATAATAGCAATCAGCCCCAGCATTTT.

The CDR3 coding sequence is TGTGCCAGCAGCCAAGCGGCAGGGGACGGCTACACCTTC. Translation gives CASSQAAGDGYTF. The chain uses TRBV4-2 and TRBJ1-2, with D possibly TRBD1 on 6 matching bases. The CDR3 runs 13 residues. CDR1 and CDR2 (germline): LGHNA, YNFKEQ. Trimming took 1 base from V and 8 from J, leaving 11 bases between them.

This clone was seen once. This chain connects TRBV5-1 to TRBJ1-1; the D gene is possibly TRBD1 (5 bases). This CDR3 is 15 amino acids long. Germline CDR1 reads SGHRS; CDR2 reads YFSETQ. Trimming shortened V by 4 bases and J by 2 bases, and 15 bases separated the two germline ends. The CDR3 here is CASSRGWGENTEAFF. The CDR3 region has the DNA TGCGCCAGCAGCAGGGGTTGGGGGGAAAACACTGAAGCTTTCTTT.

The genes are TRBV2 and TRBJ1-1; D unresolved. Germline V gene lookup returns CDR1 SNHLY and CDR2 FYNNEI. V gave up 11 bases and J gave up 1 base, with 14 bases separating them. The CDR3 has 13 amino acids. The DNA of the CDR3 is TGTGCCTTCCGTTGGGGAGAGAACACTGAAGCTTTCTTT. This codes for CAFRWGENTEAFF.